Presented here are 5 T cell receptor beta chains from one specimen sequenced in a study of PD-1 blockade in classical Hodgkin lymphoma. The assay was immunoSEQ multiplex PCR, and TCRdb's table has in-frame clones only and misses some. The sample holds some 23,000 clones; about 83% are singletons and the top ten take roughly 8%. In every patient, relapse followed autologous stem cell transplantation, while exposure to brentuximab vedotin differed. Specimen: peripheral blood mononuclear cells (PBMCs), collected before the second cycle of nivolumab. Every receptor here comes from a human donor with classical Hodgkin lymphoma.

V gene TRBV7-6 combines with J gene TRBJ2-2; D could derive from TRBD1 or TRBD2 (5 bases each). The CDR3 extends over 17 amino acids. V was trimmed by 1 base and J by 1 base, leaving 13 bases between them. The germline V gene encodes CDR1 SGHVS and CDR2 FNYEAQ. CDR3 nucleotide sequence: TGTGCCAGCAGCTTAGTAGGGAGAGACAGGAACACCGGGGAGCTGTTTTTT. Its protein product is CASSLVGRDRNTGELFF.

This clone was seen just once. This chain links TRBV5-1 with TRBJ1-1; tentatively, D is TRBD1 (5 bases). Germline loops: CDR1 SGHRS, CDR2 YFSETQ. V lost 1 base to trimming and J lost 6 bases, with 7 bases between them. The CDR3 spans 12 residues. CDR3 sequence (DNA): TGCGCCAGCAGCTTGCGGGGGGCTGAAGCTTTCTTT. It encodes CASSLRGAEAFF.

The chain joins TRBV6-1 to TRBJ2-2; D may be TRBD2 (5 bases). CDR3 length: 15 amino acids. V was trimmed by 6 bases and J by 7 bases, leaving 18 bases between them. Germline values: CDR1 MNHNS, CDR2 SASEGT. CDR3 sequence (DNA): TGTGCCAGCAGACCCCTACTAGGATCTGGCGGGGAGCTGTTTTTT. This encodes CASRPLLGSGGELFF.

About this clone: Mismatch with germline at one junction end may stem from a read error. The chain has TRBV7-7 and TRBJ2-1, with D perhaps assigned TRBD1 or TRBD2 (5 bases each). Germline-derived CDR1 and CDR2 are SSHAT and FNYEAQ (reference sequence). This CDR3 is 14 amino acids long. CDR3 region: CASSLGTTYNEQFF. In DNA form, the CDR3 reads TGTGCTAGCAGCCTCGGGACCACGTACAATGAGCAGTTCTTC.

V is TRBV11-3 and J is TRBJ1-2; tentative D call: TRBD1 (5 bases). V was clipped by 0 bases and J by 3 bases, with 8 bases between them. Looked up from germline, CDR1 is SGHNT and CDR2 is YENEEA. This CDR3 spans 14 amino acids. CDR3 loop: CASSLDLTDYGYTF. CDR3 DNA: TGTGCCAGCAGCTTAGATTTGACAGACTATGGCTACACCTTC.